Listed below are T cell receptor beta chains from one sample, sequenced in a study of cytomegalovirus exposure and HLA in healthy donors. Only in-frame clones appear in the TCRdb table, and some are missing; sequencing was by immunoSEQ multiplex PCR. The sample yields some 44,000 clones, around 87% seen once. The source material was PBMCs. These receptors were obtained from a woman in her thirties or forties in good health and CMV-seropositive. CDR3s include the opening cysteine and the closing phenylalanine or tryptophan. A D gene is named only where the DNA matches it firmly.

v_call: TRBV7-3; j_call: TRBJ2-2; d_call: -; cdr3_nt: TGTGCCAGCAGCCCCCCCGGGGGGCCCACCGGGGAGCTGTTTTTT; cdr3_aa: CASSPPGGPTGELFF
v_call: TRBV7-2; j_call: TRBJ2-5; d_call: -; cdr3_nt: TGTGCCAGCAGCTTAGTAGCGTGGGAGCAGTACTTC; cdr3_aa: CASSLVAWEQYF
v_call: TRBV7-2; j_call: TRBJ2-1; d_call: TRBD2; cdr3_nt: TGTGCCAGCAGTCCGACTAGCGGGACCTACAATGAGCAGTTCTTC; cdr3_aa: CASSPTSGTYNEQFF
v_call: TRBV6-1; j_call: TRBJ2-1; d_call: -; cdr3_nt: TGTGCCAGCAGTGAAGAGTCATGGGGCGCGTACAATGAGCAGTTCTTC; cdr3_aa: CASSEESWGAYNEQFF
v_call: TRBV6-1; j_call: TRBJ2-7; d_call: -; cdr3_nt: TGTGCCAGCAGTGAAGGGCAGGGAAGGTACGAGCAGTACTTC; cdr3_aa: CASSEGQGRYEQYF
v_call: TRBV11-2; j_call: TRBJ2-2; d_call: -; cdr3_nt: TGTGCCAGCAGCATACTAACAGGGTATTCCGGGGAGCTGTTTTTT; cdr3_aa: CASSILTGYSGELFF
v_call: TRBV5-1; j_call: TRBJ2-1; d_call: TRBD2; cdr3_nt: TGCGCCAGCAGCTTGCCGGCTAGCGGGGGGGAAAATGAGCAGTTCTTC; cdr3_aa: CASSLPASGGENEQFF
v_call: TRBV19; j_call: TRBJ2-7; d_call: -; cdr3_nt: TGTGCCAGTAGTATTTCCGGGAACTCCTACGAGCAGTACTTC; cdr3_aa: CASSISGNSYEQYF
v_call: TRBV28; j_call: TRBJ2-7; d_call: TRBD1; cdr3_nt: TGTGCCAGCAGACAGGGGTACGAGCAGTACTTC; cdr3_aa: CASRQGYEQYF
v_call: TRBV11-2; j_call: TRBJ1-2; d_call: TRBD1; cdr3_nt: TGTGCCAGCAGCGAAGGACAGGGGGCGGGAGGCTACACCTTC; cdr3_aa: CASSEGQGAGGYTF